This is a list of T cell receptor beta chains from one sample in a study of human T cells and chemical hapten exposure. MiXCR, run by TCRdb on the RACE reads, gives a single entry per CDR3 protein. Of 150,000 to 200,000 distinct CDR3 sequences in the sample, approximately 14% were seen once. The sequencing used whole blood, collected in connection with sensitization to the hapten diphenylcyclopropenone (DPC). The source of these receptors is a woman in her twenties or thirties with alopecia areata. Some clones in this sample may be carry-over from other donors' samples. CDR3s include the opening cysteine and the closing phenylalanine or tryptophan. A D gene is named only where the DNA matches it firmly. Where a row states a size, it is once, few, many or the class of an expanded clone; other rows omit it.

J gene	clone size	D gene	V gene	CDR3 DNA	CDR3 protein
TRBJ2-5	many	TRBD2	TRBV29-1	TGCAGCGTTGATCTCCCGGGACTACAAGAGACCCAGTACTTC	CSVDLPGLQETQYF
TRBJ2-1	few	.	TRBV27	TGTGCCAGCACTACAGGGGGAAGGACATTTGCGGGAGTTCTCGAGCAGTTCTTC	CASTTGGRTFAGVLEQFF
TRBJ2-1	.	TRBD2	TRBV29-1	TGCAGCGTTGCCCGCTGGACTAGCGGGAAGAATGAGCAGTTCTTC	CSVARWTSGKNEQFF
TRBJ2-1	few	TRBD2	TRBV9	TGTGCCAGCAGCCCCCGACTAGCGAGGTACAATGAGCAGTTCTTC	CASSPRLARYNEQFF
TRBJ2-5	.	.	TRBV15	TGTGCCACCAGCAGGGAAACAGGGACTCGAAGGCAAGAGACCCAGTACTTC	CATSRETGTRRQETQYF
TRBJ2-2	.	.	TRBV5-5	TGTGCCACCAATACAGGGATCACCGGGGAGCTGTTTTTT	CATNTGITGELFF
TRBJ1-1	few	TRBD1	TRBV12-3/TRBV12-4	TGTGCCAGCAGTGACAGGGCTATGAACACTGAAGCTTTCTTT	CASSDRAMNTEAFF
TRBJ2-3	.	TRBD1	TRBV10-3	TGTGCCATCGGGGGACAGGGGTCAGATACGCAGTATTTT	CAIGGQGSDTQYF
TRBJ2-3	few	.	TRBV11-3	TGTGCCAGCAGCTTTTCTCTTGGTCAGGGCGCCGGTACAACAGATACGCAGTATTTT	CASSFSLGQGAGTTDTQYF
TRBJ1-1	few	.	TRBV12-3/TRBV12-4	TGTGCCAGCAGTGGGGGCCTCCCGCAAGCTTTCTTT	CASSGGLPQAFF
TRBJ1-1	few	TRBD1	TRBV6-5	TGTGCCAGCAGTCATGGACAGGTTATTAACACTGAAGCTTTCTTT	CASSHGQVINTEAFF
TRBJ1-2	.	.	TRBV7-9	TGTGCCAGCAGCCCCCAACAGGGCTACTATGGCTACACCTTC	CASSPQQGYYGYTF
TRBJ2-1	.	.	TRBV15	TGTGCCACCAGCAGAGATGACGGGGGTACCTACAATGAGCAGTTCTTC	CATSRDDGGTYNEQFF
TRBJ1-1	.	.	TRBV28	TGTGCCAGCGGACACGGAGATCGGAACACTGAAGCTTTCTTT	CASGHGDRNTEAFF
TRBJ2-1	few	.	TRBV5-4	TGTGCCAGCAGCTCACGACTAGCAGGGGAAAGAAATGAGCAGTTCTTC	CASSSRLAGERNEQFF
TRBJ2-7	.	.	TRBV30	TGTGCCTGGAGTGTTCGGGCGTTTTTGCTGTATAGAAACGAGCAGTACTTC	CAWSVRAFLLYRNEQYF
TRBJ1-5	many	TRBD1	TRBV6-1	TGTGCCAGCAGTGAATCCAGGGGGAGTAGCAATCAGCCCCAGCATTTT	CASSESRGSSNQPQHF
TRBJ1-2	.	.	TRBV6-5	TGTGCCAGCACCGATTCAGGTTTTAGTGGCTACACCTTC	CASTDSGFSGYTF
TRBJ2-1	.	.	TRBV6-2/TRBV6-3	TGTGCCAGCAGTTACTCCTACAATGAGCAGTTCTTC	CASSYSYNEQFF
TRBJ1-3	.	.	TRBV12-3/TRBV12-4	TGTGCCAGCAGTGCTCCCGACACCATATATTTT	CASSAPDTIYF
TRBJ1-1	.	TRBD1	TRBV7-6	TGTGCCAGCAGCTCCACCGGGACAGGATTCACTGAAGCTTTCTTT	CASSSTGTGFTEAFF
TRBJ2-2	.	TRBD2	TRBV12-3/TRBV12-4	TGTGCCAGCAGTCCCTTAGCGGGAGGGCCCACCGGGGAGCTGTTTTTT	CASSPLAGGPTGELFF
TRBJ2-3	few	.	TRBV20-1	TGCAGTGCCGTGGGACAAGGCCGCACAGATACGCAGTATTTT	CSAVGQGRTDTQYF
TRBJ2-5	.	.	TRBV12-3/TRBV12-4	TGTGCCAGCAGTCCACCTTCAGGGACGCAGACCCAGTACTTC	CASSPPSGTQTQYF
TRBJ2-3	.	.	TRBV4-1	TGCGCCAGCAGCCATACTTCGAGTCTCCCAGATACGCAGTATTTT	CASSHTSSLPDTQYF
TRBJ2-1	few	TRBD2	TRBV7-9	TGTGCCAGCAGCTTGAGCGGGGGCTTCAATGAGCAGTTCTTC	CASSLSGGFNEQFF
TRBJ2-1	many	TRBD1	TRBV20-1	TGCAGTGCTGGGGACAGGGGTGGGTACAATGAGCAGTTCTTC	CSAGDRGGYNEQFF
TRBJ1-4	few	.	TRBV28	TGTGCCAGCAGTATACGTTCTGCAACTAATGAAAAACTGTTTTTT	CASSIRSATNEKLFF
TRBJ2-7	.	.	TRBV5-4	TGTGCCAGCAGCTCCCCGTTGGGCGAGCAGTACTTC	CASSSPLGEQYF
TRBJ2-7	.	.	TRBV27	TGTGCCAGCAGTGTGCCGGGACGGATGTACGAGCAGTACTTC	CASSVPGRMYEQYF
TRBJ2-5	few	TRBD1	TRBV27	TGTGCCAGCAGTTTATATTTCGGGACAGGGGGCCAAGAGACCCAGTACTTC	CASSLYFGTGGQETQYF
TRBJ1-4	many	TRBD1	TRBV7-9	TGTGCCAGCAGCCGGTGGAGGGGGCTAACTAATGAAAAACTGTTTTTT	CASSRWRGLTNEKLFF
TRBJ2-2	.	TRBD1	TRBV19	TGTGCCAGTAAAAGGACAGGGATTGCCGGGGAGCTGTTTTTT	CASKRTGIAGELFF
TRBJ1-2	.	.	TRBV2	TGTGCCAGCAAACGAGGGACCGTGGGATTCAATTTTGGGTATGGCTACACCTTC	CASKRGTVGFNFGYGYTF
TRBJ2-7	many	.	TRBV5-1	TGCGCCAGCAGCTTGGAACCAGGTTCGTACGACGAGCAGTACTTC	CASSLEPGSYDEQYF
TRBJ2-3	.	.	TRBV18	TGTGCCAGCTCCGTGGACTCCCGGGATACGCAGTATTTT	CASSVDSRDTQYF
TRBJ1-2	.	.	TRBV9	TGTGCCAGCAGCGTAGGACAGCAAGGCGGCTACACCTTC	CASSVGQQGGYTF
TRBJ2-7	few	TRBD1	TRBV20-1	TGCAGTGCTAGTATCTCGGCAGGGGGCTATGAGCAGTACTTC	CSASISAGGYEQYF
TRBJ1-5	.	TRBD1	TRBV4-2	TGTGCCAGCAGCCAAGAGGGACAGTACAATCAGCCCCAGCATTTT	CASSQEGQYNQPQHF
TRBJ2-3	many	TRBD2	TRBV15	TGTGCCACCAGCAGAGGGGCGAAGCGGGAGGCCACAGATACGCAGTATTTT	CATSRGAKREATDTQYF
TRBJ1-4	.	.	TRBV6-5	TGTGCCAGCAGTTATCAACTCGGACCCGGCGGTGAAAAACTGTTTTTT	CASSYQLGPGGEKLFF
TRBJ1-3	few	.	TRBV7-2	TGTGCCAGCAGCTTTCAGGGGCTCACAAACACCATATATTTT	CASSFQGLTNTIYF
TRBJ2-1	few	.	TRBV5-1	TGCGCCAGCTTCGAAACCGAGGGGAGCTCCTACAATGAGCAGTTCTTC	CASFETEGSSYNEQFF
TRBJ2-2	few	.	TRBV9	TGTGCCAGCAGCGAACGGACAGCGAACACCGGGGAGCTGTTTTTT	CASSERTANTGELFF
TRBJ1-1	few	.	TRBV6-6	TGTGCCAGCAGTTCCCCGGACCAGGGAGGGACTGAAGCTTTCTTT	CASSSPDQGGTEAFF